Sequencing of this T cell receptor (beta chain) was carried out in a study of OX40 agonist ivuxolimab in advanced cancers. Regarding the study in general: Ivuxolimab was a fully human IgG2 agonistic monoclonal antibody targeting the costimulatory receptor OX40 (CD134). Intravenous ivuxolimab was administered to patients every 2 weeks at six dose levels: 0.01, 0.1, 0.3, 1.5, 3 and 10 mg/kg. Of the approximately 50 patients in dose escalation, some 20 had hepatocellular carcinoma, roughly 15 had melanoma, 9 had renal cell carcinoma and 9 had head and neck cancer. In the dose-escalation cohort, roughly four fifths of patients were male, and the mean age was roughly 60 years, with a range of about 23 to 90. Prior anti-PD-1, anti-PD-L1 or anti-CTLA-4 therapy was permitted, and 30% to 50% of dose-escalation patients had received checkpoint inhibitors. Partial responses occurred in three dose-escalation patients: two with cutaneous melanoma and one with hepatocellular carcinoma. Peripheral TCRbeta sequencing was intended to test whether TCR sequence diversity was altered and clonal T-cell expansion was caused by ivuxolimab. The paper describes the monotherapy dose-escalation part (N ≈ 52 patients) of the phase I trial of ivuxolimab.

This clone was recorded only once. Its recognized antigen is unknown. It has no much larger one-base neighbor in the sample; base qualities were not kept. Overall results and qualifications from the work: The antigen specificity of the peripheral T cells that underwent clonal expansion was not determined. At doses from 0.1 to 3.0 mg/kg, clonal expansion was seen in both CD4+ and CD8+ blood T cells between baseline and week 6. In the 0.1-3.0 mg/kg groups, partial responders were among the patients with the lowest normalized peripheral clonal expansion, particularly in CD8+ T cells. After ivuxolimab, expanded clones were on average more numerous among CD8+ T cells than among CD4+ T cells. Low levels of normalized T-cell clonal expansion were also seen in some nonresponding patients.

To sequence the TCRbeta CDR3 region, genomic DNA was isolated from the sorted cells. TCRbeta CDR3 regions were sequenced using the immunoSEQ Assay. TCRdb re-hosts the immuneACCESS table, in-frame sequences only. Its copies lack some clones; in the studies checked, an unresolved V gene accounts for under half of them, and the cause for the rest is not known. For this sample the table gives some 96,000 clones, of which around 85% were detected only once. In total, the top ten clones hold roughly 1.5% of the sample. The CDR3 measures 12 amino acids from cysteine to phenylalanine. The read is trimmed to its CDR3 DNA, 36 bases read in frame from base 1. The germline V gene (reference sequence) sets CDR1 to LNHDA and CDR2 to SQIVND. The junction shows trimming of 5 bases on V and 12 bases on J, and the gene matches do not reach 5 bases of it. The trial excluded patients who had a history of autoimmune disease or who were on systemic immunosuppression. Peripheral blood for TCR sequencing was collected from all dose cohorts at baseline, on cycle 4 day 1, and on cycle 7 day 1. Samples were obtained from an open-label, multicenter, first-in-human phase I dose-escalation trial of ivuxolimab. Adults with locally advanced or metastatic melanoma, renal cell carcinoma, hepatocellular carcinoma or head and neck squamous cell carcinoma were enrolled in the trial. CD4+ and CD8+ T cells were sorted separately from peripheral blood before TCR sequencing.

The rearrangement combines TRBV19 with TRBJ2-1; 9 junctional bases match TRBD1. Source: CD4+ or CD8+ T cells sorted from blood, taken in a trial of the OX40 agonist ivuxolimab. This receptor was taken from an adult with an advanced solid tumor such as melanoma, head and neck, liver or kidney cancer. The nucleotide sequence is given as TGTGCCAGTAGTCCCCCGACAGGGGGGCAGTTCTTC. Translated, it gives CASSPPTGGQFF.